This T cell receptor (beta chain) was sequenced during a study of T-cell memory formation after mild COVID-19. Regarding the study as a whole: Later expanders leaned toward CD4+, whereas clones contracting from day 15 to 85 were balanced CD4/CD8.

One entry per CDR3 protein, called by TCRdb with MiXCR from the 5' RACE reads. The sample yields 150,000 to 200,000 distinct CDR3 sequences, around 15% seen once. As for this clonotype: The antigen is undetermined.

Trimming took 5 bases from V and 7 from J, leaving 12 bases between them. Germline V lookup: CDR1 SEHNR, CDR2 FQNEAQ (reference sequence). The CDR3 is 13 amino acids. The sequence was collected from an adult woman who had mild COVID-19 (a few samples of this study predate the infection). Cell type and time point are not known. V and J are TRBV7-9 and TRBJ2-1, with D unclear. The specimen sequenced was PBMCs or a T cell subset sorted from them (not recorded which). This CDR3 is CASSHSKSNEQFF. CDR3 in DNA: TGTGCCAGCAGCCACTCTAAGTCAAATGAGCAGTTCTTC.